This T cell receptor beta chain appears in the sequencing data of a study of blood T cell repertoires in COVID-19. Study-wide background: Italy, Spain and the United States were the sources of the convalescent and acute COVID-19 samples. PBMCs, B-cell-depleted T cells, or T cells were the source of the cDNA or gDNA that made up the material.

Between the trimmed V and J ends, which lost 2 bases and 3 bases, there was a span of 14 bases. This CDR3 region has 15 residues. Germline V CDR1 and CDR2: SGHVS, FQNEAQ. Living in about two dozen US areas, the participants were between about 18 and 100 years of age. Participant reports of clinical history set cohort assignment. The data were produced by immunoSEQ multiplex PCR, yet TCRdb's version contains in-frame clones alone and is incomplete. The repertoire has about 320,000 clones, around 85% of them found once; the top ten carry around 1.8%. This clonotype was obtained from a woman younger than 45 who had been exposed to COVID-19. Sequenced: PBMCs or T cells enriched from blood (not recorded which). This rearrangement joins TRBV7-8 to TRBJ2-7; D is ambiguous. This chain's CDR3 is CASSLILSRNYEQYF. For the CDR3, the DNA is TGTGCCAGCAGCTTAATACTCTCCAGGAACTACGAGCAGTACTTC.